Sequencing of this T cell receptor (beta chain) was carried out in a study of control samples from healthy donors and cancer patients (TCRdb year 2020). The CDR3, cysteine through phenylalanine, is 13 amino acids long. CDR3 DNA only is kept here, 39 bases in frame from base 1. CDR1 and CDR2 are read off the germline V gene as KGHSH and LQKENI. Trimming removed 2 bases from V and 8 bases from J, leaving 12 bases between the germline ends. In the case of this clone: Its cognate antigen has yet to be identified. No per-base quality is available; no much larger clone lies one base away.

Library prep was done by the immunoSEQ multiplex PCR assay. The immuneACCESS repertoire file appears here via TCRdb, limited to in-frame rearrangements. These files lack a portion of the clones; in checked studies, under half of the deficit traces to unresolved V genes, and the cause of the others is not known. This sample has some 70,000 clones in its table, and under 85% of those were observed once. The ten largest clonotypes hold 15% to 19% of the sample. The sample consisted of blood. The chain is encoded by TRBV18 joined to TRBJ1-2, and TRBD1 may be the D gene, going by 5 matching bases. This clonotype was obtained from a man aged 55 to 70 in good health. The sequenced DNA is TGTGCCAGCTCACCAAATGACAGTACGGGCTACACCTTC. It codes for CASSPNDSTGYTF.